This T cell receptor beta chain was observed in a study of shared clonotypes between healthy human individuals. Study results and limitations: Researchers sampled blood only, noting tissue repertoires likely differ.

Germline CDR1 is SEHNR and CDR2 is FQNEAQ (reference sequence). CDR3 length: 12 residues. V dropped 4 bases and J dropped 8 bases, with 11 bases sitting between them. Comment on this clone: No antigen is known for it.

Sequencing used immunoSEQ multiplex PCR; TCRdb keeps in-frame clones, though not all of them. This sample carries 2 million to 2.5 million clones, about 92% of them seen once, and the ten largest clones take about 0.39%. The V and J genes are TRBV7-9 and TRBJ1-1; unclear D gene. This clonotype originated in a man aged 18 to 30 in good health. Some clones in this sample may be carry-over from other donors' samples. Sample: naive CD4+ T cells from PBMCs. Subset given: CD45RA+ positively selected. The chain's CDR3 is CASSSEAREAFF. CDR3 sequence (DNA): TGTGCCAGCAGCTCTGAGGCGCGGGAAGCTTTCTTT.